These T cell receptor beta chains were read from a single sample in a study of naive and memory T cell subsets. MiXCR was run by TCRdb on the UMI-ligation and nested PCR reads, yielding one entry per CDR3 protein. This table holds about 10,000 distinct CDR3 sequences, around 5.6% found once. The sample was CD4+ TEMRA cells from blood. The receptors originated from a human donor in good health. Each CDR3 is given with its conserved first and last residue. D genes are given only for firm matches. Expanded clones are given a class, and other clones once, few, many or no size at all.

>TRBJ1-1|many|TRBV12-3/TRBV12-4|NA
CASQPSGTENTEAFF
TGTGCCAGTCAACCCTCCGGGACGGAGAACACTGAAGCTTTCTTT
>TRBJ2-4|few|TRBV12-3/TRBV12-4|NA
CASSLRQGGPKNIQYF
TGTGCCAGCAGCTTACGGCAGGGTGGACCCAAAAACATTCAGTACTTC
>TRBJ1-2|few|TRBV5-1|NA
CASSYGQNYGYTF
TGCGCCAGCAGTTATGGACAGAACTATGGCTACACCTTC
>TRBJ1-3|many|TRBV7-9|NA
CASSLGIGGNTIYF
TGTGCCAGCAGCTTAGGAATTGGTGGAAACACCATATATTTT
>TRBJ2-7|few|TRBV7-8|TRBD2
CARARLAGVEQYF
TGTGCCAGAGCCAGACTAGCGGGAGTCGAGCAGTACTTC
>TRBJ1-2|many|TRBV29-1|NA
CSVGGDGYTF
TGCAGCGTTGGAGGGGATGGCTACACCTTC
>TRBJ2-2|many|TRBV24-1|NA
CATSSPRTVTGELFF
TGTGCCACCAGTTCCCCACGGACTGTAACCGGGGAGCTGTTTTTT
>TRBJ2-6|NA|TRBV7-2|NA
CASTDAIPGATGANVLTF
TGTGCCAGCACCGACGCTATCCCGGGGGCTACTGGGGCCAACGTCCTGACTTTC
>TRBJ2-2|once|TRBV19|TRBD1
CASVNRGRTGELFF
TGTGCCAGTGTCAACAGGGGTAGGACCGGGGAGCTGTTTTTT
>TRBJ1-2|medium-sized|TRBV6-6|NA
CASSYETQSYGYTF
TGTGCCAGCAGTTACGAAACGCAGAGCTATGGCTACACCTTC
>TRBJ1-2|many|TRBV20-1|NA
CSASSPDRRYGYTF
TGCAGTGCTAGTTCCCCGGACAGAAGATATGGCTACACCTTC
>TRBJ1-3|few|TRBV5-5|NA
CASSSTLLQDTIYF
TGTGCCAGCAGCTCTACCCTCCTCCAGGACACCATATATTTT
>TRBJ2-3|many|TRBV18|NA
CASSPATDTQYF
TGTGCCAGCTCACCAGCCACAGATACGCAGTATTTT
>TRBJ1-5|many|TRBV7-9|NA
CASSLGGGRLNQPQHF
TGTGCCAGCAGCTTAGGGGGCGGGAGACTCAATCAGCCCCAGCATTTT
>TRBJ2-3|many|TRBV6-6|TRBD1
CASNRGGDTQYF
TGTGCCAGCAACAGGGGTGGGGATACGCAGTATTTT
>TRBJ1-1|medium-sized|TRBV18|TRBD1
CASRTGDGAFF
TGTGCCAGCCGGACAGGGGACGGAGCTTTCTTT
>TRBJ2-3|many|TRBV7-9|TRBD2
CASSLLYSAGSTDTQYF
TGTGCCAGCAGCTTACTTTACTCAGCGGGAAGTACAGATACGCAGTATTTT
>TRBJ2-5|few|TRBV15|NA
CATSRDRGRETQYF
TGTGCCACCAGCAGAGACAGGGGAAGGGAGACCCAGTACTTC
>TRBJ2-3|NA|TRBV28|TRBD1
CASSLIQGARADTQYF
TGTGCCAGCAGTTTAATCCAGGGGGCTAGGGCAGATACGCAGTATTTT
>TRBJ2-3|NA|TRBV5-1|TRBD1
CASNYRDRGTDTQYF
TGCGCCAGCAACTACCGGGACAGGGGCACAGATACGCAGTATTTT
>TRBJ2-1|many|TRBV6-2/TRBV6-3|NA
CASSYGRHNEQFF
TGTGCCAGCAGTTACGGGCGCCACAATGAGCAGTTCTTC
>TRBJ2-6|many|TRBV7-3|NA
CASSPQTASGANVLTF
TGTGCCAGCAGCCCGCAGACAGCCTCTGGGGCCAACGTCCTGACTTTC
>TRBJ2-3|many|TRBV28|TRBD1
CASRDRDFSDTQYF
TGTGCCAGCCGGGACAGGGATTTTTCAGATACGCAGTATTTT
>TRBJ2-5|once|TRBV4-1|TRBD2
CASSQDSVAGGGETQYF
TGCGCCAGCAGCCAAGATTCTGTGGCGGGAGGCGGAGAGACCCAGTACTTC
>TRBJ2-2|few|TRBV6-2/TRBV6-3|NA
CASRLKGRGREKTGELFF
TGTGCCAGCAGACTCAAGGGCCGAGGCAGGGAAAAAACCGGGGAGCTGTTTTTT
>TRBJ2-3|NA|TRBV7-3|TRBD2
CASSLSSAGEGTDTQYF
TGTGCCAGCAGCTTATCTTCAGCGGGAGAAGGCACAGATACGCAGTATTTT
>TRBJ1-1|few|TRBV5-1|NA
CASSPLDKYTEAFF
TGCGCCAGCAGCCCGCTGGACAAATACACTGAAGCTTTCTTT
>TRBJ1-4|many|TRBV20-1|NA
CSAVIGEKLFF
TGCAGTGCCGTGATTGGAGAAAAACTGTTTTTT
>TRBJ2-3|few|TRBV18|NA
CASSSARRQTQYF
TGTGCCAGCTCATCAGCTAGGAGGCAAACGCAGTATTTT
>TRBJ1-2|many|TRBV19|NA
CASSTEGTANYGYTF
TGTGCCAGTAGTACCGAGGGCACTGCTAACTATGGCTACACCTTC
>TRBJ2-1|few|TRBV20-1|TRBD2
CSASDGTSSYNEQFF
TGCAGTGCTAGCGACGGGACTAGCTCCTACAATGAGCAGTTCTTC
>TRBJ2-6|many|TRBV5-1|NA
CASSFSGTGANVLTF
TGCGCCAGCAGCTTTTCGGGGACCGGGGCCAACGTCCTGACTTTC
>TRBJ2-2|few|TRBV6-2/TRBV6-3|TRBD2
CASSHLRRDSGGTGELFF
TGTGCCAGCAGTCATCTTCGACGGGACTCGGGAGGCACCGGGGAGCTGTTTTTT
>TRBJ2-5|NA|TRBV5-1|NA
CASSRAAGETQYF
TGCGCCAGCAGCCGGGCAGCCGGAGAGACCCAGTACTTC
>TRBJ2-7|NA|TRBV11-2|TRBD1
CASSPRDRAHEQYF
TGTGCCAGCAGCCCCCGGGACAGGGCCCACGAGCAGTACTTC
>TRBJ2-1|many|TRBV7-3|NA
CASSLTRDSHDEQFF
TGTGCCAGCAGTCTAACCCGGGACTCGCACGATGAGCAGTTCTTC
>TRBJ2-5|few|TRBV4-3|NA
CASSQDSGRVETQYF
TGCGCCAGCAGCCAAGATTCTGGCAGGGTGGAGACCCAGTACTTC
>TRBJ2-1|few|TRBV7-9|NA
CASSWAKESSYNEQFF
TGTGCCAGCAGCTGGGCTAAGGAGAGCTCCTACAATGAGCAGTTCTTC
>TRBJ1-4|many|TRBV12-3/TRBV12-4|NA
CASSLTPSNEKLFF
TGTGCCAGCAGTTTAACCCCCAGTAATGAAAAACTGTTTTTT
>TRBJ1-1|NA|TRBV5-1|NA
CASSTGFMNTEAFF
TGCGCCAGCAGCACAGGGTTCATGAACACTGAAGCTTTCTTT